This T cell receptor beta chain was sequenced in a study of T cells after posttransplantation cyclophosphamide (dated by TCRdb to the mid-2010s). About the investigation overall: Using TRB sequencing, the study followed how the T cell repertoire rebuilt after myeloablative bone marrow transplantation with posttransplantation cyclophosphamide given as GVHD prophylaxis. Samples from a few dozen PTCy-treated patients, along with samples from about 16 of their related bone marrow donors, underwent antigen receptor sequencing. TRB sequencing was performed on blood from all 35 or so PTCy patients with 1-year posttransplant specimens. TRB sequencing was also done on up to about 3 additional blood samples from 2 to 5.2 years after transplant in 3 patients, and on pretransplant blood from a handful of patients. Because TRA and TRB clonality were tightly correlated in 9 samples, subsequent TCR analyses were focused on TRB only. Public TRB sequences were compared against a database of over 3,500 sequences linked to responses to pathogens, tumor antigens, self-antigens and alloantigens. General study outcomes and caveats: The TRB repertoires of T cells infiltrating skin or GI tract showed only limited overlap with the TRB repertoires of T cells in blood. Across fewer than 55 patients, TRB clonality was highly associated with recipient CMV seropositivity and CMV reactivation, and PTCy diversity was similar to diversity in CNI/methotrexate controls. Donor-recipient similarity was low at 1-2 months but increased during the first year, and donor CD8+ memory clones often dominated later blood repertoires.

The CDR3 goes from the cysteine to the phenylalanine over 15 residues. The only DNA kept is the CDR3, 45 bases in frame from the first base. The germline V gene supplies CDR1 MGHRA and CDR2 YSYEKL. Cut back by 1 base and 2 bases, the V and J ends lie 11 bases apart. Peripheral blood samples were provided by related bone marrow donors on the day of marrow donation. Mononuclear cells from peripheral blood and bone marrow were separated by Ficoll-Hypaque density centrifugation and then cryopreserved. With respect to this clone: There is no known antigen for this receptor. It has no much larger one-base neighbor in the sample; base qualities were not kept.

TRB sequencing was run on genomic DNA with either the immunoSEQ assay at survey resolution or the hsTCRB kit. In the authors' own workflow: The immunoSEQ software was used for initial read processing, and the LymphoSeq R package was used for repertoire analyses. Clonality was computed as 1 minus normalized Shannon entropy; Gini coefficient was also calculated for each TRB dataset. To infer phenotypes in unsorted samples, TRB sequences from sorted subsets of the recipient or donor were mapped onto unsorted samples from the same recipient. The source is immuneACCESS, and TCRdb retained only in-frame sequences with V and J called. Part of the clones is not carried over; for the studies checked, unresolved V genes explain less than half of this, and the remainder is unexplained. From that table come the V and J calls and clone size; the DNA was used to work out D and trimming. This sample comprises around 30,000 clones, roughly 89% of them detected only once. Clones ranked in the top ten supply roughly 3% of the sample.

This TCR was recovered from a middle-aged man. The chain couples TRBV4-1 to TRBJ1-1; the D gene identity is not certain. Sequencing was carried out using PBMCs. The DNA sequence reads TGCGCCAGCAGCCAAGCCCTACAGCCTAACACTGAAGCTTTCTTT. It is translated as CASSQALQPNTEAFF.